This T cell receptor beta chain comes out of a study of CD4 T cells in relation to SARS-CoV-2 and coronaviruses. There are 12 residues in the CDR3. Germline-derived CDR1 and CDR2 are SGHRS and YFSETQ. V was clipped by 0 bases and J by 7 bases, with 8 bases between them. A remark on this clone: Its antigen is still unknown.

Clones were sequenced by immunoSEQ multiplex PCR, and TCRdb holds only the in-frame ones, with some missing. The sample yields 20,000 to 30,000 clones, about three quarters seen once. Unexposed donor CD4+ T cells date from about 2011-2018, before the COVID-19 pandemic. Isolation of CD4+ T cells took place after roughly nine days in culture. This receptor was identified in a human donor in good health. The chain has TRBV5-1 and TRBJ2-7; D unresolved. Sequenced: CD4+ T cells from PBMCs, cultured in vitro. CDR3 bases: TGCGCCAGCAGCTTGGAGGGCAGGGAGCAGTACTTC. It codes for CASSLEGREQYF.